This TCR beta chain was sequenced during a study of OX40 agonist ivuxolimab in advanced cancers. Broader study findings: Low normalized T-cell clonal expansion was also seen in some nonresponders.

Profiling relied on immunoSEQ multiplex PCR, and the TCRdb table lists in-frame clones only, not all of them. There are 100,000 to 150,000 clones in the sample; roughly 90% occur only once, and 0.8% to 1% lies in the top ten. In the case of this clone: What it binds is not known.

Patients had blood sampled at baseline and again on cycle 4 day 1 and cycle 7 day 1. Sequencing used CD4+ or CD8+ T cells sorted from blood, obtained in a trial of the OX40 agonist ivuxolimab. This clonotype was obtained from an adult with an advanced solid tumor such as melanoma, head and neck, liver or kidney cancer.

The CDR3, as DNA: TGCGCCAGCAGCTTGGCTGGACAGGGGTTCGAGCAGTACTTC. This encodes CASSLAGQGFEQYF. The J gene is TRBJ2-7, the V gene TRBV5-1; 9 bases are a match to TRBD1. The CDR3 is made up of 14 amino acids. The V gene end was trimmed by 0 bases and the J gene end by 6 bases; junction bases not matched to a gene: 4. Germline V gene lookup returns CDR1 SGHRS and CDR2 YFSETQ.